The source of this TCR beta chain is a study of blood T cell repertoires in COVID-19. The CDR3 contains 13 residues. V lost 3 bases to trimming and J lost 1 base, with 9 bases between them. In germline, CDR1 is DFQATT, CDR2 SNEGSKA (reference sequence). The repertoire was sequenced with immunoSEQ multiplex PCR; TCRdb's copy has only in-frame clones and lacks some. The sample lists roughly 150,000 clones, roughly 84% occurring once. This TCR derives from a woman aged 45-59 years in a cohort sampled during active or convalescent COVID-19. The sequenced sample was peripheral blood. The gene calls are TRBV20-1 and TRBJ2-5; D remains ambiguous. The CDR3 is CSASDQRQETQYF. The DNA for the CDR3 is TGCAGTGCTAGTGATCAGCGCCAAGAGACCCAGTACTTC.